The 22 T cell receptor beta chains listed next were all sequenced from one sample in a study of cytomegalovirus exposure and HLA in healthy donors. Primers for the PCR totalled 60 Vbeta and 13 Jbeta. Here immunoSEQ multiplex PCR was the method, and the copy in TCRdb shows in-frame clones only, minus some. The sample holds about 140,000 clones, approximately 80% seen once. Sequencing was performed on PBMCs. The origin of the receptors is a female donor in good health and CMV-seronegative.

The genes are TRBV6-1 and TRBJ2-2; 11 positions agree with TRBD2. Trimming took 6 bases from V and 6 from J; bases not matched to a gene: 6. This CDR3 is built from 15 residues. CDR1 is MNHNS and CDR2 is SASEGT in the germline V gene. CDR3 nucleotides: TGTGCCAGCAGCCTTAGCGGGAGGGCCCCCGGGGAGCTGTTTTTT. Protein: CASSLSGRAPGELFF.

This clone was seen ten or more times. CDR3: CASRDFQGMGQPQHF. CDR3 coding DNA: TGTGCCAGCAGGGATTTTCAGGGAATGGGTCAGCCCCAGCATTTT. The chain is built from TRBV6-6 and TRBJ1-5; D may be TRBD1 (5 bases). The CDR3 spans 15 residues. The germline gives CDR1 MNHNY, CDR2 SVGAGI (reference sequence). V was shortened by 6 bases and J by 6 bases, with 18 bases between the two germline ends.

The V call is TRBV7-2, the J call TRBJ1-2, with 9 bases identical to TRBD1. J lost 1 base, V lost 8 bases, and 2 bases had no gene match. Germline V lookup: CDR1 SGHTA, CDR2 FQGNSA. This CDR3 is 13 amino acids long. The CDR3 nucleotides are TGTGCCAGCGGGACAGGGATTAACTATGGCTACACCTTC. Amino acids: CASGTGINYGYTF.

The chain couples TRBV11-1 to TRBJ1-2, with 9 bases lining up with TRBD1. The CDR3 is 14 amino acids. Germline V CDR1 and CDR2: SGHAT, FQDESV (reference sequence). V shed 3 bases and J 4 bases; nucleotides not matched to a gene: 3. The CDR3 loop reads CASSFDRGAYGYTF. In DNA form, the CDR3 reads TGTGCCAGCAGCTTTGACAGGGGGGCCTATGGCTACACCTTC.

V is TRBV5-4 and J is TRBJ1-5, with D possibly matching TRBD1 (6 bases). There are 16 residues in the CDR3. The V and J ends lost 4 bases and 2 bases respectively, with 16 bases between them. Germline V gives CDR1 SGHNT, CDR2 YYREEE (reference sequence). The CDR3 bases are TGTGCCAGCAGCAAGGAAGGGGGTATTGGCAATCAGCCCCAGCATTTT. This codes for CASSKEGGIGNQPQHF.

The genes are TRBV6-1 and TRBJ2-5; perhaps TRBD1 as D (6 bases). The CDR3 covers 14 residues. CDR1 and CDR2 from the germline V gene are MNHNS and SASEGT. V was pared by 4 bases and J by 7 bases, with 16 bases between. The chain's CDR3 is CASSAQGRLGTQYF. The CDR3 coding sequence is TGTGCCAGCAGTGCCCAGGGGCGGTTAGGGACCCAGTACTTC.

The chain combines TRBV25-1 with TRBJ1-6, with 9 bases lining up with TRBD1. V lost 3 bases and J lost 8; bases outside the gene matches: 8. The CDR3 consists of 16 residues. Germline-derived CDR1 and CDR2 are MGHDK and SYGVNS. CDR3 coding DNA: TGTGCCAGCAGTGAGTTCGTACGACAGGGGGATTCACCCCTCCACTTT. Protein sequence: CASSEFVRQGDSPLHF.

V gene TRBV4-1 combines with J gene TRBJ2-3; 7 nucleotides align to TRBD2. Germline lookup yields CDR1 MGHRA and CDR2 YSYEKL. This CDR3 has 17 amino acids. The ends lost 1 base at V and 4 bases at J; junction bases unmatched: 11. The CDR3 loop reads CASSQGGWGGTADTQYF. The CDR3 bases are TGCGCCAGCAGCCAAGGAGGGTGGGGGGGGACGGCAGATACGCAGTATTTT.

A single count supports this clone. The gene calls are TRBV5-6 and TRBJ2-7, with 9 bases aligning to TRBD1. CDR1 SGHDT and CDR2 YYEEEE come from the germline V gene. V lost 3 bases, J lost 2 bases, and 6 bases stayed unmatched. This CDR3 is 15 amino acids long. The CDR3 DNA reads TGTGCCAGCAGCTGGGACAGGGTCGGCGCCTACGAGCAGTACTTC. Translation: CASSWDRVGAYEQYF.

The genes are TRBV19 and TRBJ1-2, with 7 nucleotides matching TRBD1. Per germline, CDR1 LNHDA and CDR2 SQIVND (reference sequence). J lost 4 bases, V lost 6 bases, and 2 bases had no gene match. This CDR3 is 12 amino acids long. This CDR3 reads CASSQGVYGYTF. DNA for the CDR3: TGTGCCAGTAGCCAGGGGGTCTATGGCTACACCTTC.

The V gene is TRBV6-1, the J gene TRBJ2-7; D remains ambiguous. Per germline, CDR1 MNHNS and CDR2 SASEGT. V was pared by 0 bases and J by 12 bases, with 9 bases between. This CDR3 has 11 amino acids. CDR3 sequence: CASSEAARLYF. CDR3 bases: TGTGCCAGCAGTGAAGCGGCTAGACTGTACTTC.

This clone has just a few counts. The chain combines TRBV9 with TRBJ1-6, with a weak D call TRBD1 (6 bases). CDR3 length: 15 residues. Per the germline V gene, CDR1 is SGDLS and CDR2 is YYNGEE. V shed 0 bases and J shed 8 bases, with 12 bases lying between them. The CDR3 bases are TGTGCCAGCAGCGTAGTAGAGACAGGAGATTCACCCCTCCACTTT. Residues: CASSVVETGDSPLHF.

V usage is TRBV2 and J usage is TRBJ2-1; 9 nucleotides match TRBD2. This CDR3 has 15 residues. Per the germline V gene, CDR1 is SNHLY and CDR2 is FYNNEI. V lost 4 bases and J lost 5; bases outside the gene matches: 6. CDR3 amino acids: CASSVGTSFHNEQFF. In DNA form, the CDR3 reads TGTGCCAGCAGTGTTGGGACTAGCTTCCACAATGAGCAGTTCTTC.

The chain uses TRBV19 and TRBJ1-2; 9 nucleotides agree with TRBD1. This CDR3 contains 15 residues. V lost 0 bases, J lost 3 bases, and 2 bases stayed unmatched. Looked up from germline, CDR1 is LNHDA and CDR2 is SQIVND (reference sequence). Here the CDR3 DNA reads TGTGCCAGTAGTATAGACCGGGACAGGGACTATGGCTACACCTTC. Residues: CASSIDRDRDYGYTF.

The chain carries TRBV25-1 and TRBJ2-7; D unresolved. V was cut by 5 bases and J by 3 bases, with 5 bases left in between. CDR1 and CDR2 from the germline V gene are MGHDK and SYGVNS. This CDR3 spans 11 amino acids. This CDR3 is CASSQIYEQYF. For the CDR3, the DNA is TGTGCCAGCAGTCAGATCTACGAGCAGTACTTC.

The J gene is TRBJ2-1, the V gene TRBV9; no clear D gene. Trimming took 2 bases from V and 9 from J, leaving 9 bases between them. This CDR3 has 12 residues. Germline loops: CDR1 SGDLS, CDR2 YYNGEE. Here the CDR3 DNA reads TGTGCCAGCAGCGTTTCGTATCGTGAGCAGTTCTTC. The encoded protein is CASSVSYREQFF.

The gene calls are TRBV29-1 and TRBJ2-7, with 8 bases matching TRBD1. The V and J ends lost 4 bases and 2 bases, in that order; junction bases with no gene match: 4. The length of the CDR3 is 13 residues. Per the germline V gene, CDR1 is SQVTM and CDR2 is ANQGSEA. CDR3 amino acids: CSVGTGPAYEQYF. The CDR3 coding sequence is TGCAGCGTTGGGACAGGGCCAGCCTACGAGCAGTACTTC.

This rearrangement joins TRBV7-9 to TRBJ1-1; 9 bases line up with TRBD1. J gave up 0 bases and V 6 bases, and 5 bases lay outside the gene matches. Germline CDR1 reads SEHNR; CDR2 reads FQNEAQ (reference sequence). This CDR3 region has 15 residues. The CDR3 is CASRFDRGVNTEAFF. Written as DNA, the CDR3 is TGTGCCAGCAGGTTCGACAGGGGGGTGAACACTGAAGCTTTCTTT.

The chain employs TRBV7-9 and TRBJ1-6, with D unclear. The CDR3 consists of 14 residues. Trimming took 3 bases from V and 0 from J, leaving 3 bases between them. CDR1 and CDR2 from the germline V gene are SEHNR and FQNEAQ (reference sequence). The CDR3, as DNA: TGTGCCAGCAGCTTGAGCTCCTATAATTCACCCCTCCACTTT. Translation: CASSLSSYNSPLHF.

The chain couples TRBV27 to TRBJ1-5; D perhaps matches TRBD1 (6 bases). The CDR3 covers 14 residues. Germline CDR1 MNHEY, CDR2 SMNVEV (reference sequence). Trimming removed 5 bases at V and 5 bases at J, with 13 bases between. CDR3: CASSRQAGDQPQHF. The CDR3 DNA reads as TGTGCCAGCAGTCGACAGGCGGGCGATCAGCCCCAGCATTTT.

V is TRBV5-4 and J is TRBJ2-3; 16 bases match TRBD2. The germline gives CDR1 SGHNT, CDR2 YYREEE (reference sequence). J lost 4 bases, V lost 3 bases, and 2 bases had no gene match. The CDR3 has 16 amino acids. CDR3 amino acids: CASSSGLAGGADTQYF. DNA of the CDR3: TGTGCCAGCAGCTCGGGACTAGCGGGGGGGGCAGATACGCAGTATTTT.

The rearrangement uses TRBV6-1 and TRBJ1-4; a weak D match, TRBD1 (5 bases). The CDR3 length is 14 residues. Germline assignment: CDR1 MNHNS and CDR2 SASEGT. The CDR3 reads CATSIWEGTMELFF. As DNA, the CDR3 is TGTGCTACTTCTATTTGGGAGGGGACCATGGAACTGTTTTTT.